Many counts were recorded for the clone carrying this T cell receptor (beta chain). This specimen comes from a study of T-cell reconstitution after alpha-beta-depleted transplantation in children. CDR1 MNHNS and CDR2 SASEGT come from the germline V gene. The V gene end was trimmed by 4 bases and the J gene end by 4 bases; junction bases not matched to a gene: 8. This CDR3 is 17 amino acids long. During its preparation, the TCRbeta library received unique molecular identifiers. TCRdb re-called the PCR reads with MiXCR, one entry per CDR3 protein. The sample has around 680,000 distinct CDR3 sequences, around a sixth seen once; the top ten hold 1.1%.

The chain is built from TRBV6-1 and TRBJ1-6; 9 nucleotides match TRBD1. The material was PBMCs from the stem cell graft donor, obtained from the stem cell graft. The clonotype comes from a human donor who donated a stem cell graft to a child with acute myeloid leukemia. The CDR3 nucleotides read TGTGCCAGCAGTGTGGAACAGGGGGCTGGTTATAATTCACCCCTCCACTTT. It specifies CASSVEQGAGYNSPLHF.